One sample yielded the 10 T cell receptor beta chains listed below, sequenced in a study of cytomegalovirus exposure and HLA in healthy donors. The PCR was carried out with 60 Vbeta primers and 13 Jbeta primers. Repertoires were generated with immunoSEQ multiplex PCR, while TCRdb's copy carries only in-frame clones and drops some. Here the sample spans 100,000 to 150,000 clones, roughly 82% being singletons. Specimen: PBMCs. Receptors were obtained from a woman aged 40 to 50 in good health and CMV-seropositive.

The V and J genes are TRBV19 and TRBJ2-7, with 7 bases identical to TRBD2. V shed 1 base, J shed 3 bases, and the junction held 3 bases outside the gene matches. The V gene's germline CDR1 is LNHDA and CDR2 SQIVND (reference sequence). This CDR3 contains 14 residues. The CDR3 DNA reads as TGTGCCAGTAGTATAGCCGGACTAGGCTACGAGCAGTACTTC. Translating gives CASSIAGLGYEQYF.

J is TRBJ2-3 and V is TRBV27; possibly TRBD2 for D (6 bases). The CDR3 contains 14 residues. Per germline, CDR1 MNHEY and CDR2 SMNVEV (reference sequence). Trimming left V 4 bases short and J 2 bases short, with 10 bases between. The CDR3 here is CASSSGLSTDTQYF. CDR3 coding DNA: TGTGCCAGCAGTTCAGGACTATCCACAGATACGCAGTATTTT.

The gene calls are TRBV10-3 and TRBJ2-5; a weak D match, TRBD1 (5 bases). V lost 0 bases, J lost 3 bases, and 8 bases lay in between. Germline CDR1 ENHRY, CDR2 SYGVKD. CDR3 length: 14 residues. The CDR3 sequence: CAISESIGEETQYF. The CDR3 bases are TGTGCCATCAGTGAGTCGATAGGGGAAGAGACCCAGTACTTC.

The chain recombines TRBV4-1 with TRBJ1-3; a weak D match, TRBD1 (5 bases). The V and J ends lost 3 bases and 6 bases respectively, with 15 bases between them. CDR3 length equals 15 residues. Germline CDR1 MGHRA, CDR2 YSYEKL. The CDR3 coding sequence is TGCGCCAGCAGCCATGCTGGGGCGTTGGTAAACACCATATATTTT. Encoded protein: CASSHAGALVNTIYF.

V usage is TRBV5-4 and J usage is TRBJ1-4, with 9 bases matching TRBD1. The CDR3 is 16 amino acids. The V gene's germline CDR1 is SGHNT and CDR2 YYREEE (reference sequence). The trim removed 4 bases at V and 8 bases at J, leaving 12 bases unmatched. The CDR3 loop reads CASSLGADRGREKLFF. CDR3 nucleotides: TGTGCCAGCAGCCTTGGGGCTGACAGGGGGAGGGAAAAACTGTTTTTT.

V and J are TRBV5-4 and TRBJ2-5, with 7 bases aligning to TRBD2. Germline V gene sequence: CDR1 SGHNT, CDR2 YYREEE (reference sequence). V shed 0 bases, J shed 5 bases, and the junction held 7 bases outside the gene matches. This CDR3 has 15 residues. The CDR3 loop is CASSLGGGSRETQYF. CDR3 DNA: TGTGCCAGCAGCTTGGGGGGCGGGAGTAGGGAGACCCAGTACTTC.

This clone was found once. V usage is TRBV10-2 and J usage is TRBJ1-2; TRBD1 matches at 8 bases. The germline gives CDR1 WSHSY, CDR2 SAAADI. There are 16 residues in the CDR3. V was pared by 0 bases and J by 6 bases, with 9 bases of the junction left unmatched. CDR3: CASSESSGGERDGYTF. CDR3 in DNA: TGCGCCAGCAGTGAGTCGTCAGGGGGCGAGCGGGATGGCTACACCTTC.

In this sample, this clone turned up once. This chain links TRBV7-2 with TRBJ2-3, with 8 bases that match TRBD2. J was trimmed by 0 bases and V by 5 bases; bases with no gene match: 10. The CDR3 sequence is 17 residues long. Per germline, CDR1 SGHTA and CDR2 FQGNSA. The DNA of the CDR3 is TGTGCCAGCAGCCGGGGGAAAGCTAGCGGGAGCACAGATACGCAGTATTTT. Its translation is CASSRGKASGSTDTQYF.

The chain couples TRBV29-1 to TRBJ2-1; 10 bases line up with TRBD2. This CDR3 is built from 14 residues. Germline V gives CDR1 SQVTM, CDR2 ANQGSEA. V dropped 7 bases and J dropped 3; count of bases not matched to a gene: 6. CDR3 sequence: CSAIGLADYNEQFF. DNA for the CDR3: TGCAGCGCAATCGGACTAGCGGACTACAATGAGCAGTTCTTC.

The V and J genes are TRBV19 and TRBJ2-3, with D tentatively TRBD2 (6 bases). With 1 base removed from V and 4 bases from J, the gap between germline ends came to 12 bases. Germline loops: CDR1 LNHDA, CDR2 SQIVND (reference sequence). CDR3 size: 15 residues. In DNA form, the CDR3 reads TGTGCCAGTAGTATAGCGGGAGCGGGCGCAGATACGCAGTATTTT. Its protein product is CASSIAGAGADTQYF. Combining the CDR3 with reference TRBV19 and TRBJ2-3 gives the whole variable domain DGGITQSPKYLFRKEGQNVTLSCEQNLNHDAMYWYRQDPGQGLRLIYYSQIVNDFQKGDIAEGYSVSREKKESFPLTVTSAQKNPTAFYLCASSIAGAGADTQYFGPGTRLTVL.